This entry is about one TCR beta chain. Its antigen is currently unknown. With 60 Vbeta and 13 Jbeta primers, the PCR was carried out. Profiling relied on immunoSEQ multiplex PCR, and the TCRdb table lists in-frame clones only, not all of them. The table for this sample gives 130,000 to 150,000 clones. The sample comes from a study of cytomegalovirus exposure and HLA in healthy donors. Findings of the study overall: A later analysis by the authors found several of the most significant clusters apparently linked to common viral pathogens.

The CDR3 covers 15 residues. Trimming shortened V by 4 bases and J by 3 bases, and 10 bases separated the two germline ends. The germline V gene has CDR1 MNHEY and CDR2 SMNVEV (reference sequence). Sequencing was performed on PBMCs. The TCR comes from a male donor in good health and CMV-seronegative. The gene calls are TRBV27 and TRBJ1-6; D not resolved. The CDR3 DNA is TGTGCCAGCAGTTCCTCACAGTACTATAATTCACCCCTCCACTTT. Amino acid sequence: CASSSSQYYNSPLHF.